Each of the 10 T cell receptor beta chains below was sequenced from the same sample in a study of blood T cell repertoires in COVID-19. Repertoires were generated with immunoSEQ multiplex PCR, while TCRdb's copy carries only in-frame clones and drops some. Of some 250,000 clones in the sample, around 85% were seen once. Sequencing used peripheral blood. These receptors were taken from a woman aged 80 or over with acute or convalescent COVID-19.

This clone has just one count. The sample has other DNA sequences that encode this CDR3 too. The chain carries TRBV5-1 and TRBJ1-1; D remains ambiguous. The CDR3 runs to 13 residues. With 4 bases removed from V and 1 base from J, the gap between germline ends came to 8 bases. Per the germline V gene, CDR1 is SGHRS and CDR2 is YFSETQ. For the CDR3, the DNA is TGCGCCAGCAGCCCGGAGCGGAACACTGAAGCTTTCTTT. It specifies CASSPERNTEAFF.

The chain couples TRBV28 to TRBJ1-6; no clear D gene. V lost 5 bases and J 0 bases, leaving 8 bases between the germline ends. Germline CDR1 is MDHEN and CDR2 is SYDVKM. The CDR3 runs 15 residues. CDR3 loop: CASSKTSSYNSPLHF. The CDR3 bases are TGTGCCAGCAGTAAGACAAGCTCCTATAATTCACCCCTCCACTTT.

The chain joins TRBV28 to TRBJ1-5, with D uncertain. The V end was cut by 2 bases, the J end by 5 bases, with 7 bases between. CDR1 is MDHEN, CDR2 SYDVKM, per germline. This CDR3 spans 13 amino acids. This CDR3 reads CASSLGSYQPQHF. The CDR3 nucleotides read TGTGCCAGCAGTTTAGGGAGTTATCAGCCCCAGCATTTT.

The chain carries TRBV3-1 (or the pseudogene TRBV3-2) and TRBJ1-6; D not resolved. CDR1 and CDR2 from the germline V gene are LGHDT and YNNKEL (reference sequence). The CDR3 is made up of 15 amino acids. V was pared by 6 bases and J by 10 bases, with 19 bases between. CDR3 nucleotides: TGTGCCAGCAGACCCGGCGGGCATCGGGAGTCACCCCTCCACTTT. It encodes CASRPGGHRESPLHF.

The CDR3 protein is CASSDQGGGNSPLHF. DNA of the CDR3: TGTGCCAGCAGTGACCAGGGGGGAGGTAATTCACCCCTCCACTTT. The chain joins TRBV6-4 to TRBJ1-6; TRBD1 matches 7 bases. V was clipped by 2 bases and J by 6 bases; unmatched bases: 4. The CDR3 is 15 residues long. Germline V gene sequence: CDR1 MRHNA, CDR2 SNTAGT.

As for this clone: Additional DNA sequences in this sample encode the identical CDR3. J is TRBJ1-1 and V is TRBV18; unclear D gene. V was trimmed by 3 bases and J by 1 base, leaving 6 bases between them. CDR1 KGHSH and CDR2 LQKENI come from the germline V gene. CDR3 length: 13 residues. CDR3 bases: TGTGCCAGCTCACCGGGAGGGAACACTGAAGCTTTCTTT. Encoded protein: CASSPGGNTEAFF.

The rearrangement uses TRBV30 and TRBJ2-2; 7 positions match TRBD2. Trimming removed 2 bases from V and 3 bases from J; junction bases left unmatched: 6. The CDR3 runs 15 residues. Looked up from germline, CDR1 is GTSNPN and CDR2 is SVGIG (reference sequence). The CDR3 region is CAWSRLGGDTGELFF. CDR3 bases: TGTGCCTGGAGTCGCCTTGGGGGGGACACCGGGGAGCTGTTTTTT.

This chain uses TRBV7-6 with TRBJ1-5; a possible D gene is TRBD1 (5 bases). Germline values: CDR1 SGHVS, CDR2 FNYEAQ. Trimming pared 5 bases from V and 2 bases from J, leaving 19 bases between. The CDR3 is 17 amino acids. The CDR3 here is CASSAYTAGRGNQPQHF. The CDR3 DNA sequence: TGTGCCAGCAGCGCCTACACCGCAGGGAGGGGCAATCAGCCCCAGCATTTT.

The CDR3 coding sequence is TGTGCCAGCAGCGCCACAGGGGGTAACGAGCAGTACTTC. Its translation is CASSATGGNEQYF. The chain links TRBV2 to TRBJ2-7; TRBD1 matches 8 bases. CDR1 and CDR2 (germline): SNHLY, FYNNEI. CDR3 length: 13 amino acids. V was clipped by 6 bases and J by 5 bases; unmatched bases: 6.

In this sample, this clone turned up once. CDR3 sequence (DNA): TGTGCCAGCAGCTCGGGAGATCGCCCGCTCCAAGAAAAACTGTTTTTT. It yields the protein CASSSGDRPLQEKLFF. The chain uses TRBV7-6 and TRBJ1-4; D gene unclear. Germline CDR1 and CDR2: SGHVS and FNYEAQ. The CDR3 is 16 residues long. The V and J ends lost 4 bases and 8 bases respectively, with 20 bases between them.